This T cell receptor (beta chain) comes out of a study of early stage breast cancer tumors. Study observations and caveats: Tumors had roughly 2.4-fold higher T cell density and higher clonality than adjacent normal breast tissue. Commonly generated sequences made up most enriched TCRB sequences shared between patients.

Worth noting for this clone: Its antigen remains unknown.

The germline CDR1 and CDR2 sequences are SGHVS and FQNEAQ. There are 15 residues in the CDR3. The V gene end was trimmed by 3 bases and the J gene end by 10 bases; junction bases not matched to a gene: 10. Blood replicates held 0.5 ug DNA, tumor or normal breast about 1.5 ug, two each. Generated by immunoSEQ multiplex PCR, the TCRdb table keeps only in-frame clones and is missing some. The sample lists about 38,000 clones, over 70% occurring once. This sequence joins TRBV7-8 and TRBJ2-4; 9 bases map to TRBD2. Source material: blood. This TCR came from a person in their sixties with breast cancer. The CDR3, as DNA: TGTGCCAGCAGCTTGGACCTTAGCGGGGGCCAAATTCAGTACTTC. This encodes CASSLDLSGGQIQYF.